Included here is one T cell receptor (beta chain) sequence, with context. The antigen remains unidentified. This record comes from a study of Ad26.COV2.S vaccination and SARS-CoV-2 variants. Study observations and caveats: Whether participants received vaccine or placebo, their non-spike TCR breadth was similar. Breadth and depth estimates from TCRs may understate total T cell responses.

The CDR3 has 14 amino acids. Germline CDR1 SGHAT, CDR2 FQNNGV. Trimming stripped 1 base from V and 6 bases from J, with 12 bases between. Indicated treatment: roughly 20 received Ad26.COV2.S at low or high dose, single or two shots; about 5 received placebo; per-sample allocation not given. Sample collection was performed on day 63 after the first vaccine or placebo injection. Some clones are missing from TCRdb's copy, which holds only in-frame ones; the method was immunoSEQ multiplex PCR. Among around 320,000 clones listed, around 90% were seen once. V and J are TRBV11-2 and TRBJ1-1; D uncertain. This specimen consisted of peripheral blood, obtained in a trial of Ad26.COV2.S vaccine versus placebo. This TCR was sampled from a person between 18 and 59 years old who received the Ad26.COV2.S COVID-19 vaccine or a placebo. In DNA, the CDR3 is TGTGCCAGCAGCTTAGCTTTCGCTAGCGCTGAAGCTTTCTTT. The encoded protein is CASSLAFASAEAFF.